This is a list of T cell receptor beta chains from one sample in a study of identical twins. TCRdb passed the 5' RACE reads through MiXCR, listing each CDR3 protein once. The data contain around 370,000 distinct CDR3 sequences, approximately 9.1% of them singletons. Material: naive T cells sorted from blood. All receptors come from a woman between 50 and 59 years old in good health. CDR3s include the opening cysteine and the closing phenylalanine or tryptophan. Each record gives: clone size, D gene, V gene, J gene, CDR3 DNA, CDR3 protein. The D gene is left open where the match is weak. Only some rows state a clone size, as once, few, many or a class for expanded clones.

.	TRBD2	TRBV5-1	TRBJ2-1	TGCGCCAGCAGCCAGACTATTGGCGGGAGGATTGTCAATGAGCAGTTCTTC	CASSQTIGGRIVNEQFF
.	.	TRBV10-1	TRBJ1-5	TGCGCCAACGTGTCTTTAAGGACAGTACCCTTCCGTTTCAGCAATCAGCCCCAGCATTTT	CANVSLRTVPFRFSNQPQHF
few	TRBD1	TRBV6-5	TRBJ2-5	TGTGCCAGCAGCACGACAGGGATCCAAGAGACCCAGTACTTC	CASSTTGIQETQYF
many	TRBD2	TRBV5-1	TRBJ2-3	TGCGCCAGCAGCACAGGACTAGCGGCTAGCACAGATACGCAGTATTTT	CASSTGLAASTDTQYF
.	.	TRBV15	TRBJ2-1	TGTGCCACCAGCGCTGCAGCGGTTAATGAGCAGTTCTTC	CATSAAAVNEQFF
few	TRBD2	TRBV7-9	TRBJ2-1	TGTGCCAGCAGCCGAGGGCCTAGCGGGAAATACAATGAGCAGTTCTTC	CASSRGPSGKYNEQFF
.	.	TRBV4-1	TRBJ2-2	TGCGCCAGCAGCCACATCGGGACCGGGGAGCTGTTTTTT	CASSHIGTGELFF
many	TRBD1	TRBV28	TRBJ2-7	TGTGCCAGCAGTCCCCCCGCGGACAGGGACGAGCAGTACTTC	CASSPPADRDEQYF
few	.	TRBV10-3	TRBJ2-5	TGTGCCATCAGTGAGTCGGAGGCCCTGCGGGAGACCCAGTACTTC	CAISESEALRETQYF
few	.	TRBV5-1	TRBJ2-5	TGCGCCAGCAGCTTGGAACCGACCGAAGAGACCCAGTACTTC	CASSLEPTEETQYF
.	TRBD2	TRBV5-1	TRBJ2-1	TGCGCCAGCAGCTGGCGAACTAGCGGGAGTTACGATGAGCAGTTCTTC	CASSWRTSGSYDEQFF
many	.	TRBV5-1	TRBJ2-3	TGCGCCAGCAGCTTGTCGCCGTCCACAGATACGCAGTATTTT	CASSLSPSTDTQYF
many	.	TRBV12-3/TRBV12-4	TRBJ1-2	TGTGCCAGCAGTTCTGACATTGGCGGCTACACCTTC	CASSSDIGGYTF
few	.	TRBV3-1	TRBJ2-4	TGTGCCAGCAGTCGCGCGGGCGCTTCGGCGGGCATTCAGTACTTC	CASSRAGASAGIQYF
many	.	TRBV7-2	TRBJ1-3	TGTGCCAGCAGCCCCCACGGGGGCAGGGCTGGAAACACCATATATTTT	CASSPHGGRAGNTIYF
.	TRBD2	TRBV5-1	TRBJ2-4	TGCGCCAGCAGGCGGGGGACTAGCGAAAAAAACATTCAGTACTTC	CASRRGTSEKNIQYF
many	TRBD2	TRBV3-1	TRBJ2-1	TGTGCCAGCAGCCCCCGGGCACTAGCGGGAGTGGGCAATGAGCAGTTCTTC	CASSPRALAGVGNEQFF
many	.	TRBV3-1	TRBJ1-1	TGTGCCAGCAGCCAAGAATGGGAGGGGGTACGGACTGAAGCTTTCTTT	CASSQEWEGVRTEAFF
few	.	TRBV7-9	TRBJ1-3	TGTGCCAGCAGCCGAGAATCCGGGGACACCATATATTTT	CASSRESGDTIYF
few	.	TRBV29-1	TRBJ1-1	TGCAGCGTACCCAGGGGTGGGGGTCCGAACACTGAAGCTTTCTTT	CSVPRGGGPNTEAFF
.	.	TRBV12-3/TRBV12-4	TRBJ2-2	TGTGCCAGCAGCCCGCCCGGGAGTTATAACGGGGAGCTGTTTTTT	CASSPPGSYNGELFF
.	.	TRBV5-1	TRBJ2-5	TGCGCCAGCAGCTTGGGCGGGATCAGAGAGACCCAGTACTTC	CASSLGGIRETQYF
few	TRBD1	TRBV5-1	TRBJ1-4	TGCGCCAGCAGCCTTAAACAGGGGGTTGAAGAAAAACTGTTTTTT	CASSLKQGVEEKLFF
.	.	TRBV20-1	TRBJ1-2	TGCAGTGCTATCTCCTATGGCTACACCTTC	CSAISYGYTF
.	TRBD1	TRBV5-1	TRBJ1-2	TGCGCCAGCAGCTTGTTCGGGACAGGGTATGACTATGGCTACACCTTC	CASSLFGTGYDYGYTF
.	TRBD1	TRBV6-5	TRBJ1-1	TGTGCCAGCAGCAGGACAGGGGTCGGCACTGAAGCTTTCTTT	CASSRTGVGTEAFF
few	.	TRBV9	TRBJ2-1	TGTGCCAGCAGCGTAGCTTGGCAGGTCGGCTCCTACAATGAGCAGTTCTTC	CASSVAWQVGSYNEQFF
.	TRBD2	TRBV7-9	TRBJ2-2	TGTGCCAGCAGCTTAATTTCATACCAGCGGGAGCCCACCGGGGAGCTGTTTTTT	CASSLISYQREPTGELFF
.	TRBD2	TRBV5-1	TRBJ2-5	TGCGCCAGCAGCGCCTCACTTAGCGGGAGCGAGGAGACCCAGTACTTC	CASSASLSGSEETQYF
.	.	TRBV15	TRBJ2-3	TGTGCCACCAGCATTACTCCGGGACTGCGGGATACGCAGTATTTT	CATSITPGLRDTQYF